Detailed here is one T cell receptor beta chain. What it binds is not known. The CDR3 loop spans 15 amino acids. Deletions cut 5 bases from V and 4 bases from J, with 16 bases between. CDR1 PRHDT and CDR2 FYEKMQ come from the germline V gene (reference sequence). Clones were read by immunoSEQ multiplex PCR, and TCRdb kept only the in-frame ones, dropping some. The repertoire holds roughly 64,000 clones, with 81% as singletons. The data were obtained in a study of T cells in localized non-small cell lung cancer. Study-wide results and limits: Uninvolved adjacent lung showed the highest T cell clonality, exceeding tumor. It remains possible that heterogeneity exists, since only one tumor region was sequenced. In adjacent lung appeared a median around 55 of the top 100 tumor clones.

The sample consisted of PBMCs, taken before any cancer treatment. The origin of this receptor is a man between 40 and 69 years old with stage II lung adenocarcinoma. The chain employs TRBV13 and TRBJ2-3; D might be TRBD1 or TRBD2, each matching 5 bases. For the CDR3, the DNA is TGTGCCAGCAGCATACTAGGGGTCAAGGCAGATACGCAGTATTTT. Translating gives CASSILGVKADTQYF.